Below are 25 T cell receptor beta chains sequenced from a single sample in a study of cytomegalovirus exposure and HLA in healthy donors. This table comes from immunoSEQ multiplex PCR, and its TCRdb copy is limited to in-frame clones, with some not included. The sample yields fewer than 200,000 clones, approximately 96% seen once. The sequencing sample was made of PBMCs. The receptors here all came from a woman younger than 30 in good health and CMV-seronegative.

The chain has TRBV13 and TRBJ1-1; 7 nucleotides line up with TRBD1. CDR3 size: 15 residues. V shed 0 bases and J 1 base; nucleotides not matched to a gene: 2. The germline CDR1 and CDR2 sequences are PRHDT and FYEKMQ (reference sequence). CDR3: CASSLGDRPNTEAFF. As DNA, the CDR3 is TGTGCCAGCAGCTTAGGGGACAGGCCGAACACTGAAGCTTTCTTT. The variable domain in full, with the rest retrieved from reference TRBV13 and TRBJ1-1, is AAGVIQSPRHLIKEKRETATLKCYPIPRHDTVYWYQQGPGQDPQFLISFYEKMQSDKGSIPDRFSAQQFSDYHSELNMSSLELGDSALYFCASSLGDRPNTEAFFGQGTRLTVV.

This clone was picked up one time. The rearrangement joins TRBV27 to TRBJ2-7; TRBD1 might be the D (6 bases). Germline lookup yields CDR1 MNHEY and CDR2 SMNVEV (reference sequence). The CDR3 consists of 15 residues. Trimming left V 4 bases short and J 4 bases short, with 17 bases between. The CDR3 spells CASSSITGFSYEQYF. CDR3 DNA sequence: TGTGCCAGCAGTTCAATTACAGGGTTTTCTTACGAGCAGTACTTC.

The J gene is TRBJ2-7, the V gene TRBV30; unclear D gene. The CDR3 runs 11 residues. Trimming stripped 2 bases from V and 5 bases from J, with 7 bases between. The germline gives CDR1 GTSNPN, CDR2 SVGIG (reference sequence). This CDR3 is CAWSPGNEQYF. The CDR3 bases are TGTGCCTGGAGTCCAGGAAACGAGCAGTACTTC.

The rearrangement joins TRBV28 to TRBJ1-1, with TRBD1 identical over 9 bases. V dropped 4 bases and J dropped 8; count of bases not matched to a gene: 8. Germline assignment: CDR1 MDHEN and CDR2 SYDVKM. This CDR3 contains 14 residues. CDR3 protein: CASSSAGTGTEAFF. The CDR3, as DNA: TGTGCCAGCAGTTCCGCCGGGACAGGGACAGAAGCTTTCTTT.

The chain couples TRBV10-3 to TRBJ2-7; 10 nucleotides line up with TRBD2. The junction had 7 bases not matched to a gene; V was cut back by 0 bases and J by 5 bases. This CDR3 comprises 16 residues. The V gene's germline CDR1 is ENHRY and CDR2 SYGVKD. The CDR3 coding sequence is TGTGCCATCAGTGAGTCGAAGCGGGGGGGCTTCCACGAGCAGTACTTC. It is translated as CAISESKRGGFHEQYF.

V is TRBV18 and J is TRBJ1-3; D remains ambiguous. The V end was cut by 2 bases, the J end by 2 bases, with 10 bases between. The CDR3 spans 15 residues. Germline CDR1 KGHSH, CDR2 LQKENI. CDR3 nucleotide sequence: TGTGCCAGCTCACCAGTTGGCGGTCCTGGAAACACCATATATTTT. Protein product: CASSPVGGPGNTIYF.

This clone was observed a handful of times. The chain carries TRBV7-3 and TRBJ1-3; the match to TRBD1 covers 7 bases. This CDR3 region has 15 residues. V gave up 5 bases and J gave up 3 bases; unmatched junction bases: 7. CDR1 and CDR2 from the germline V gene are SGHTA and FQGTGA. The CDR3 sequence is CASSLQTGLGNTIYF. The CDR3 bases are TGTGCCAGCAGCCTCCAGACAGGGCTTGGAAACACCATATATTTT.

The chain recombines TRBV2 with TRBJ1-5; D remains unclear. Between the trimmed V and J ends, which lost 5 bases and 7 bases, there was a span of 15 bases. CDR1 SNHLY and CDR2 FYNNEI come from the germline V gene. The CDR3 is made up of 14 amino acids. CDR3: CASSSSAGGQPQHF. DNA of the CDR3: TGTGCCAGCAGTTCCTCAGCGGGCGGACAGCCCCAGCATTTT.

The chain recombines TRBV4-2 with TRBJ1-2, with D unresolved. The V end lost 2 bases, the J end lost 1 base, and 8 bases lay between the germline ends. CDR1 and CDR2 (germline): LGHNA, YNFKEQ. CDR3 length equals 14 residues. The CDR3 DNA sequence: TGTGCCAGCAGCCAAAACGGGATTAACTATGGCTACACCTTC. It is translated as CASSQNGINYGYTF.

The CDR3 nucleotides read TGTGCCAGCAGCGAAGAACCGGGACAGGTCTCCTACGAGCAGTACTTC. The encoded protein is CASSEEPGQVSYEQYF. The chain uses TRBV7-6 and TRBJ2-7; 8 positions match TRBD1. Germline V CDR1 and CDR2: SGHVS, FNYEAQ. V lost 5 bases to trimming and J lost 0 bases; unmatched junction nucleotides: 9. The CDR3 is made up of 16 amino acids.

The chain links TRBV2 to TRBJ1-2; 9 bases match TRBD1. Germline values: CDR1 SNHLY, CDR2 FYNNEI. After removal of 3 bases from V and 6 bases from J, the junction contained 8 bases not matched to a gene. The CDR3 is 15 residues long. The DNA for the CDR3 is TGTGCCAGCAGTGATCTAGGACAGGGGATAAATGGCTACACCTTC. It is translated as CASSDLGQGINGYTF.

This sequence joins TRBV19 and TRBJ1-1, with 8 nucleotides matching TRBD1. CDR1 and CDR2 from the germline V gene are LNHDA and SQIVND (reference sequence). The CDR3 spans 17 residues. Unmatched junction bases numbered 10, after V lost 3 bases and J lost 1 base. The CDR3 here is CASSIYGLGQANTEAFF. The CDR3 coding sequence is TGTGCCAGTAGTATCTACGGTCTGGGACAGGCGAACACTGAAGCTTTCTTT.

Comments on this clone: Relative to the germline gene, one junction end is altered; a read error may explain this. The CDR3 here is CASSLSPVAEQGTQYF. DNA for the CDR3: TGTGCCAGCAGCCTCTCCCCGGTAGCCGAGCAAGGGACCCAGTACTTC. The rearrangement uses TRBV11-2 and TRBJ2-5; D is uncertain. There are 16 residues in the CDR3. Germline V CDR1 and CDR2: SGHAT, FQNNGV.

This clone was detected once. The CDR3 bases are TGTGCCAGCAGCTTAACAGGGTATTCCGAAGCTTTCTTT. Translating gives CASSLTGYSEAFF. V and J are TRBV7-8 and TRBJ1-1; D is perhaps TRBD1 (6 bases). The CDR3 contains 13 residues. Germline-derived CDR1 and CDR2 are SGHVS and FQNEAQ. Trimming stripped 2 bases from V and 8 bases from J, with 12 bases between. Together with reference TRBV7-8 and TRBJ1-1, the CDR3 gives the full variable domain: GAGVSQSPRYKVAKRGQDVALRCDPISGHVSLFWYQQALGQGPEFLTYFQNEAQLDKSGLPSDRFFAERPEGSVSTLKIQRTQQEDSAVYLCASSLTGYSEAFFGQGTRLTVV.

CDR3 sequence: CASSPREFGYTF. The DNA for the CDR3 is TGTGCCAGCAGCCCCAGGGAATTTGGCTACACCTTC. The chain employs TRBV5-5 and TRBJ1-2, with D possibly TRBD1 on 5 matching bases. Germline loops: CDR1 SGHKS, CDR2 YYEKEE (reference sequence). The CDR3 is 12 residues long. V dropped 4 bases and J dropped 7 bases, with 11 bases sitting between them. The full variable domain, its missing parts supplied by reference TRBV5-5 and TRBJ1-2, is DAGVTQSPTHLIKTRGQQVTLRCSPISGHKSVSWYQQVLGQGPQFIFQYYEKEERGRGNFPDRFSARQFPNYSSELNVNALLLGDSALYLCASSPREFGYTFGSGTRLTVV.

This chain's CDR3 is CASSLSGYTGELFF. The CDR3 DNA is TGTGCCAGCAGCTTGTCAGGGTATACCGGGGAGCTGTTTTTT. The chain recombines TRBV5-6 with TRBJ2-2, with TRBD1 as a possible D gene (5 bases). The ends were cut back, 1 base at V and 5 bases at J, with 9 bases in the middle. In germline, CDR1 is SGHDT, CDR2 YYEEEE. There are 14 residues in the CDR3.

V gene TRBV28 combines with J gene TRBJ2-3; 10 nucleotides agree with TRBD2. This CDR3 has 16 residues. The J segment lost 7 bases and the V segment lost 3 bases, leaving 10 bases of the junction unmatched. Germline CDR1 is MDHEN and CDR2 is SYDVKM. CDR3 amino acids: CASSLALAGAQHTQYF. The CDR3 nucleotides are TGTGCCAGCAGTTTGGCGCTAGCGGGGGCGCAGCATACGCAGTATTTT.

This chain connects TRBV29-1 to TRBJ1-5, with TRBD1 matching 8 bases. The CDR3 spans 13 residues. Germline loops: CDR1 SQVTM, CDR2 ANQGSEA. J lost 0 bases, V lost 6 bases, and 1 base had no gene match. This chain's CDR3 is CSVGTGSNQPQHF. In DNA, the CDR3 is TGCAGCGTGGGGACAGGTAGCAATCAGCCCCAGCATTTT. Combining the CDR3 with reference TRBV29-1 and TRBJ1-5 gives the whole variable domain SAVISQKPSRDICQRGTSLTIQCQVDSQVTMMFWYRQQPGQSLTLIATANQGSEATYESGFVIDKFPISRPNLTFSTLTVSNMSPEDSSIYLCSVGTGSNQPQHFGDGTRLSIL.

V is TRBV30 and J is TRBJ1-6, with TRBD1 matching 8 bases. V lost 3 bases, J lost 4 bases, and 8 bases stayed unmatched. Germline CDR1 GTSNPN, CDR2 SVGIG (reference sequence). This CDR3 spans 16 amino acids. CDR3 loop: CAWSHGQGAYNSPLHF. CDR3 bases: TGTGCCTGGAGCCATGGACAGGGAGCATATAATTCACCCCTCCACTTT.

The gene calls are TRBV5-4 and TRBJ2-1, with 7 positions matching TRBD1. Per germline, CDR1 SGHNT and CDR2 YYREEE (reference sequence). The CDR3 has 13 amino acids. Germline trimming cut 4 bases from V and 13 bases from J; bases unmatched to any gene: 11. CDR3 sequence: CASSTPGQNLQFF. In nucleotides, the CDR3 is TGTGCCAGCAGCACCCCGGGACAGAACCTTCAGTTCTTC.

The rearrangement joins TRBV18 to TRBJ2-3, with D tentatively TRBD2 (5 bases). This CDR3 contains 14 residues. The germline V gene encodes CDR1 KGHSH and CDR2 LQKENI. Trimming cost V 11 bases and J 2 bases, with 17 bases left between them. For the CDR3, the DNA is TGTGCCTCGGGTGTGAGAGCGGACACAGATACGCAGTATTTT. It specifies CASGVRADTDTQYF.

The J gene is TRBJ1-1, the V gene TRBV18, with a tentative D call TRBD1 (6 bases). CDR1 and CDR2 from the germline V gene are KGHSH and LQKENI. CDR3 length: 15 residues. The V end was cut by 2 bases, the J end by 4 bases, with 14 bases between. This chain's CDR3 is CASSPNGGGSTEAFF. CDR3 DNA sequence: TGTGCCAGCTCACCAAATGGGGGCGGGAGCACTGAAGCTTTCTTT.

The chain employs TRBV27 and TRBJ1-6; D unclear. Germline CDR1 MNHEY, CDR2 SMNVEV (reference sequence). The CDR3 covers 13 residues. Trimming shortened V by 6 bases and J by 6 bases, and 9 bases separated the two germline ends. CDR3 amino acids: CASSTYSNSPLHF. The CDR3 DNA reads as TGTGCCAGCAGCACTTACAGTAATTCACCCCTCCACTTT.

The chain recombines TRBV29-1 with TRBJ1-1; D is possibly TRBD1 (5 bases). The CDR3 loop spans 13 amino acids. Trimming cost V 4 bases and J 5 bases, with 14 bases left between them. Germline V gives CDR1 SQVTM, CDR2 ANQGSEA. The CDR3 DNA reads TGCAGCGTTGTTGGGACGGGGGGGACTGAAGCTTTCTTT. As protein: CSVVGTGGTEAFF.

This clone was seen a single time. The chain couples TRBV14 to TRBJ2-3; 13 nucleotides agree with TRBD2. The CDR3 covers 17 residues. The V gene end was trimmed by 3 bases and the J gene end by 4 bases; junction bases not matched to a gene: 7. Germline assignment: CDR1 SGHDN and CDR2 FVKESK. CDR3 sequence: CASSHPGLAGASDTQYF. In nucleotides, the CDR3 is TGTGCCAGCAGCCACCCCGGACTAGCGGGGGCCTCAGATACGCAGTATTTT.